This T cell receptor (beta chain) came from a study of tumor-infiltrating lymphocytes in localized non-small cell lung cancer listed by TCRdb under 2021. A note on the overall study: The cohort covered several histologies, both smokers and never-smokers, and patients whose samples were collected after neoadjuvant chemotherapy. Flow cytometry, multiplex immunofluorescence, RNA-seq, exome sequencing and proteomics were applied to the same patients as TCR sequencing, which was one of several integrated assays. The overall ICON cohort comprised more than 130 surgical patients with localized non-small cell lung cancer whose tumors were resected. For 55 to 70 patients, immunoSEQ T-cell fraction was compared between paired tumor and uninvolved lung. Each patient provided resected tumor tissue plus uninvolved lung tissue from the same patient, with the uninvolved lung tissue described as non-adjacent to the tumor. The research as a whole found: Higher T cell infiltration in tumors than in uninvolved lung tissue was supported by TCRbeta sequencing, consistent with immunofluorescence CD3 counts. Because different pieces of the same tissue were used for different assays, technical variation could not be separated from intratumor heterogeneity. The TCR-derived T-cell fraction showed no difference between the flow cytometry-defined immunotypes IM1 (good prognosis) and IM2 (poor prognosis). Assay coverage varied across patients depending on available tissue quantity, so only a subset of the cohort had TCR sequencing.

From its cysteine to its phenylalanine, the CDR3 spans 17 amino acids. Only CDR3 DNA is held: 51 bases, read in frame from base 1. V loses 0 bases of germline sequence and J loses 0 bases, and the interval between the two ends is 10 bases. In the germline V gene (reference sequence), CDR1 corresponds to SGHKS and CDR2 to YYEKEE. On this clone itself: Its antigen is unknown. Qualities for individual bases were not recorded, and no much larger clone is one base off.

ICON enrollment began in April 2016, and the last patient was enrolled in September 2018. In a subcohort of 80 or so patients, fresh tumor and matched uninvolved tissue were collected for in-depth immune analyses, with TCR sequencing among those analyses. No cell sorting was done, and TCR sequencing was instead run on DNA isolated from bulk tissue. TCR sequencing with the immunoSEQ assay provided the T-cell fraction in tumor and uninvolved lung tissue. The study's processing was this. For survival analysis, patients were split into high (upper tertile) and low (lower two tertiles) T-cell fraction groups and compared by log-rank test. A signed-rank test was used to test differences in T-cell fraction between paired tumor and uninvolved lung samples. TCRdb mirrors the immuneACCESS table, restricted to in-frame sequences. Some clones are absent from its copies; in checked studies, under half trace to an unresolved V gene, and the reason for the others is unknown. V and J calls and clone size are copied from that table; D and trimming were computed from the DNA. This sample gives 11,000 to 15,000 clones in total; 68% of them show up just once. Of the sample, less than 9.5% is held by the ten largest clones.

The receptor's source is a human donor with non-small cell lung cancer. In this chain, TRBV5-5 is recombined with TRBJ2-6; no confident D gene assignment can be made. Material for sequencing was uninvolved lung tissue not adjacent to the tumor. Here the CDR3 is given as CASSLVGSLSGANVLTF. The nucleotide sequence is TGTGCCAGCAGCTTGGTCGGCAGTCTCTCTGGGGCCAACGTCCTGACTTTC.